Following are 23 T cell receptor beta chains from one sample sequenced in a study of early stage breast cancer tumors. Clones were sequenced by immunoSEQ multiplex PCR, and TCRdb holds only the in-frame ones, with some missing. The profile shows tens of thousands of clones, 70% to 90% of them singletons. The specimen sequenced was blood. These receptor sequences come from a person aged 45 to 59 with breast cancer.

The chain carries TRBV2 and TRBJ2-1, with TRBD2 matching 12 bases. Unmatched junction bases numbered 5, after V lost 7 bases and J lost 10 bases. CDR1 is SNHLY and CDR2 is FYNNEI in the germline V gene. CDR3 length: 13 residues. CDR3 loop: CASNQLAGGEQFF. CDR3 bases: TGTGCCAGCAACCAACTAGCGGGGGGAGAGCAGTTCTTC.

The chain carries TRBV18 and TRBJ2-3, with D hard to call. Per germline, CDR1 KGHSH and CDR2 LQKENI. The CDR3 spans 16 residues. The V end was cut by 0 bases, the J end by 2 bases, with 12 bases between. CDR3 protein: CASSPPAGGFTDTQYF. In nucleotides, the CDR3 is TGTGCCAGCTCACCACCGGCCGGCGGCTTCACAGATACGCAGTATTTT.

This chain uses TRBV6-6 with TRBJ1-1; D is possibly TRBD1 (6 bases). Germline values: CDR1 MNHNY, CDR2 SVGAGI (reference sequence). The CDR3 is made up of 15 amino acids. Between the trimmed V and J ends, which lost 9 bases and 4 bases, there was a span of 21 bases. CDR3: CASSTNRQVPTEAFF. CDR3 DNA: TGTGCCAGTAGTACTAACCGACAGGTGCCCACTGAAGCTTTCTTT.

The CDR3: CASSPPQGAGGYTF. CDR3 nucleotide sequence: TGTGCCAGCAGTCCACCACAGGGGGCGGGTGGCTACACCTTC. This sequence joins TRBV28 and TRBJ1-2, with 9 positions matching TRBD1. V lost 5 bases to trimming and J lost 7 bases; unmatched junction nucleotides: 8. Germline V gene lookup returns CDR1 MDHEN and CDR2 SYDVKM. This CDR3 is 14 amino acids long.

The chain combines TRBV6-1 with TRBJ1-2, with D hard to call. Per germline, CDR1 MNHNS and CDR2 SASEGT. This CDR3 spans 11 amino acids. V lost 11 bases, J lost 8 bases, and 15 bases lay in between. The CDR3 spells CAPPLPGGYTF. As DNA, the CDR3 is TGTGCCCCCCCCCTGCCGGGAGGCTACACCTTC.

This clone was counted a single time. The V gene is TRBV19, the J gene TRBJ2-3; D might be TRBD2 (6 bases). Per the germline V gene, CDR1 is LNHDA and CDR2 is SQIVND (reference sequence). This CDR3 has 16 amino acids. The V and J ends lost 0 bases and 1 base respectively, with 11 bases between them. The CDR3 nucleotides read TGTGCCAGTAGTATAGAGGGAGGTGCGGGCACAGATACGCAGTATTTT. As protein: CASSIEGGAGTDTQYF.

J is TRBJ2-7 and V is TRBV6-1, with no clear D. Germline loops: CDR1 MNHNS, CDR2 SASEGT. V was cut by 2 bases and J by 0 bases, with 5 bases left in between. This CDR3 is built from 13 residues. CDR3 coding DNA: TGTGCCAGCAGTGAACGGAGCTCCTACGAGCAGTACTTC. This translates into CASSERSSYEQYF.

The chain carries TRBV7-9 and TRBJ2-3; no clear D. The CDR3 contains 18 residues. CDR1 is SEHNR, CDR2 FQNEAQ, per germline (reference sequence). V gave up 5 bases and J gave up 4 bases, with 25 bases separating them. The CDR3 is CASSPYDLTPQVPDTQYF. The CDR3 DNA is TGTGCCAGCAGCCCTTACGACCTGACTCCCCAAGTGCCAGATACGCAGTATTTT. The full variable domain, completed using reference TRBV7-9 and TRBJ2-3, is DTGVSQNPRHKITKRGQNVTFRCDPISEHNRLYWYRQTLGQGPEFLTYFQNEAQLEKSRLLSDRFSAERPKGSFSTLEIQRTEQGDSAMYLCASSPYDLTPQVPDTQYFGPGTRLTVL.

This clone was seen a few times. V gene TRBV11-3 combines with J gene TRBJ2-2; the D gene could be TRBD1 or TRBD2 (5 bases each). The CDR3 is made up of 15 amino acids. Trimming stripped 3 bases from V and 5 bases from J, with 13 bases between. Germline V gives CDR1 SGHNT, CDR2 YENEEA. Written as DNA, the CDR3 is TGTGCCAGCAGCTTTTCCAGGGAGAGGACCGGGGAGCTGTTTTTT. Translated: CASSFSRERTGELFF.

The chain combines TRBV27 with TRBJ2-7; no firm D call. The CDR3 loop spans 18 amino acids. The V and J ends lost 4 bases and 3 bases respectively, with 25 bases between them. Germline V lookup: CDR1 MNHEY, CDR2 SMNVEV (reference sequence). The CDR3 spells CASSSGSGAPEKLYEQYF. The CDR3 coding sequence is TGTGCCAGCAGTTCTGGTAGTGGAGCTCCGGAAAAACTCTACGAGCAGTACTTC.

This clone was recorded once. The chain carries TRBV27 and TRBJ2-1; D is ambiguous. Germline V gene data show CDR1 as MNHEY and CDR2 as SMNVEV (reference sequence). The V end lost 5 bases, the J end lost 8 bases, and 10 bases lay between the germline ends. This CDR3 is built from 12 residues. DNA for the CDR3: TGTGCCAGCAGTACCTATGGGGATGAGCAGTTCTTC. This translates into CASSTYGDEQFF.

CDR3 amino acids: CASSLALGTGGAYEQYF. Here the CDR3 DNA reads TGTGCCAGCAGCTTAGCTTTGGGGACAGGGGGAGCCTACGAGCAGTACTTC. The chain employs TRBV7-9 and TRBJ2-7; 11 bases agree with TRBD1. The CDR3 consists of 17 residues. V was pared by 0 bases and J by 2 bases, with 6 bases of the junction left unmatched. From germline, CDR1 is SEHNR and CDR2 FQNEAQ (reference sequence).

The chain couples TRBV29-1 to TRBJ1-3, with 7 bases fitting TRBD1. The J segment lost 1 base and the V segment lost 1 base, leaving 4 bases of the junction unmatched. The germline V gene encodes CDR1 SQVTM and CDR2 ANQGSEA. The CDR3 is 15 amino acids. The CDR3 coding sequence is TGCAGCGTTGAAGTTTTACAGGGGTCTGGAAACACCATATATTTT. Translating it yields CSVEVLQGSGNTIYF.

The rearrangement links TRBV18 to TRBJ1-1, with D perhaps matching TRBD1 (6 bases). The germline V and J ends were trimmed by 1 base and 3 bases, with 12 bases remaining between them. The germline CDR1 and CDR2 sequences are KGHSH and LQKENI. The CDR3 extends over 15 amino acids. The DNA of the CDR3 is TGTGCCAGCTCACCACGGCAGGGGTCATACACTGAAGCTTTCTTT. Amino acid sequence: CASSPRQGSYTEAFF.

This chain joins TRBV6-1 and TRBJ2-2, with unresolved D. The CDR3 extends over 15 amino acids. Germline values: CDR1 MNHNS, CDR2 SASEGT. V gave up 1 base and J gave up 4 bases, with 10 bases separating them. CDR3: CASSEGRVRTGELFF. DNA for the CDR3: TGTGCCAGCAGTGAAGGAAGGGTCCGCACCGGGGAGCTGTTTTTT.

The chain couples TRBV11-1 to TRBJ2-1; 8 bases map to TRBD1. V lost 5 bases, J lost 5 bases, and 8 bases stayed unmatched. Per the germline V gene, CDR1 is SGHAT and CDR2 is FQDESV (reference sequence). This CDR3 region has 15 residues. CDR3 in DNA: TGTGCCAGCAGCCCTCCGGGACAGGAGGACAATGAGCAGTTCTTC. Translation: CASSPPGQEDNEQFF.

CDR3: CASSLRGLNEQFF. The CDR3 bases are TGTGCCAGCAGCCTCCGGGGCCTCAATGAGCAGTTCTTC. The chain employs TRBV5-4 and TRBJ2-1, with D possibly being TRBD1 or TRBD2 (5 bases each). Germline lookup yields CDR1 SGHNT and CDR2 YYREEE (reference sequence). V was trimmed by 4 bases and J by 6 bases, leaving 11 bases between them. CDR3 length: 13 residues.

The chain combines TRBV7-9 with TRBJ2-3; D tentatively fits TRBD1 or TRBD2 (5 bases each). The CDR3 totals 19 residues. V was shortened by 5 bases and J by 4 bases, with 28 bases between the two germline ends. Germline-derived CDR1 and CDR2 are SEHNR and FQNEAQ (reference sequence). CDR3 loop: CASSIRPERWGIQSDTQYF. CDR3 nucleotide sequence: TGTGCCAGCAGCATTAGGCCAGAAAGGTGGGGGATACAGTCAGATACGCAGTATTTT.

This clone was seen a handful of times. J is TRBJ1-5 and V is TRBV19; a possible D gene is TRBD1 (5 bases). The V gene lost 9 bases and the J gene lost 5 bases, with 14 bases spanning the gap. The CDR3 is made up of 13 amino acids. CDR1 is LNHDA and CDR2 is SQIVND in the germline V gene (reference sequence). CDR3 sequence: CASRDSAYQPQHF. The CDR3 region has the DNA TGTGCCAGCAGAGACAGCGCCTATCAGCCCCAGCATTTT.

The chain carries TRBV27 and TRBJ1-2; D may be TRBD1 (6 bases). This CDR3 spans 13 amino acids. The germline CDR1 and CDR2 sequences are MNHEY and SMNVEV (reference sequence). Trimming stripped 8 bases from V and 4 bases from J, with 14 bases between. This CDR3 reads CASSRTVTYGYTF. For the CDR3, the DNA is TGTGCCAGCTCCCGGACAGTAACCTATGGCTACACCTTC.

The rearrangement uses TRBV9 and TRBJ2-7; 11 bases map to TRBD1. Germline lookup yields CDR1 SGDLS and CDR2 YYNGEE. The CDR3 totals 15 residues. V shed 3 bases, J shed 1 base, and the junction held 3 bases outside the gene matches. The CDR3 DNA reads as TGTGCCAGCAGCGGAGGACAGGGGGCTTCCTACGAGCAGTACTTC. Translated, it gives CASSGGQGASYEQYF.

The chain recombines TRBV19 with TRBJ1-1; D might be TRBD1 (5 bases). Germline lookup yields CDR1 LNHDA and CDR2 SQIVND (reference sequence). The CDR3 totals 15 residues. Trimming left V 7 bases short and J 0 bases short, with 15 bases between. The CDR3 reads CASTPSGGMNTEAFF. CDR3 bases: TGTGCCAGTACCCCAAGCGGGGGTATGAACACTGAAGCTTTCTTT.

V is TRBV4-2 and J is TRBJ2-3; no reliable D call. The CDR3 sequence is 15 residues long. V was pared by 1 base and J by 0 bases, with 8 bases between. Looked up from germline, CDR1 is LGHNA and CDR2 is YNFKEQ. In DNA, the CDR3 is TGTGCCAGCAGCCAAGGGGGTGGGAGCACAGATACGCAGTATTTT. This encodes CASSQGGGSTDTQYF.